The source of this T cell receptor beta chain is a study of blood T cell repertoires in COVID-19. Across 24 US areas, participants ranged in age from about 18 to 90 years. Germline V gene sequence: CDR1 MDHEN, CDR2 SYDVKM. CDR3 size: 15 residues. Between the trimmed V and J ends, which lost 1 base and 1 base, there was a span of 10 bases. Source study methods: Estimated nucleated cell counts came from reference gene primer amplification. Method: immunoSEQ multiplex PCR; TCRdb's copy keeps in-frame clones and lacks some. The V and J calls and the clone size are those of that table, but D and trimming were determined from the DNA. The sample lists 290,000 or so clones, 85% to 90% occurring once.

This clonotype originated in a woman between 18 and 30 years old with acute COVID-19. V gene TRBV28 combines with J gene TRBJ1-2, with D unclear. Sequenced sample: PBMCs or T cells enriched from blood (not recorded which). CDR3 residues: CASSLFLGINYGYTF. The DNA for the CDR3 is TGTGCCAGCAGTTTATTCCTCGGGATTAACTATGGCTACACCTTC.